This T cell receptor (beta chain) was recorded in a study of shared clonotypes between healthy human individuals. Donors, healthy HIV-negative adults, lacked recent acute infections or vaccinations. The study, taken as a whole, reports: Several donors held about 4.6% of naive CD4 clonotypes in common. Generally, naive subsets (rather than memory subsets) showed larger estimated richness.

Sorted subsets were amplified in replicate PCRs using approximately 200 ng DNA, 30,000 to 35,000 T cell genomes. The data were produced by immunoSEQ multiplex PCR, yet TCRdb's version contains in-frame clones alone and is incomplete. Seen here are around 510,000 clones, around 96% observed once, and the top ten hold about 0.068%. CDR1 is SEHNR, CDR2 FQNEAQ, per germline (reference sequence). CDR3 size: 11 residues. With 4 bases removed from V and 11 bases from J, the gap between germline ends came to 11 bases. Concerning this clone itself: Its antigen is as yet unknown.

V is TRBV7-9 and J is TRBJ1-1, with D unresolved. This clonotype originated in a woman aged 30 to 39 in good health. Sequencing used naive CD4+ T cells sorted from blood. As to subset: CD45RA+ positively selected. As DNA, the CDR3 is TGTGCCAGCAGCTCGACGGGATTCGCTTTCTTT. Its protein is CASSSTGFAFF.